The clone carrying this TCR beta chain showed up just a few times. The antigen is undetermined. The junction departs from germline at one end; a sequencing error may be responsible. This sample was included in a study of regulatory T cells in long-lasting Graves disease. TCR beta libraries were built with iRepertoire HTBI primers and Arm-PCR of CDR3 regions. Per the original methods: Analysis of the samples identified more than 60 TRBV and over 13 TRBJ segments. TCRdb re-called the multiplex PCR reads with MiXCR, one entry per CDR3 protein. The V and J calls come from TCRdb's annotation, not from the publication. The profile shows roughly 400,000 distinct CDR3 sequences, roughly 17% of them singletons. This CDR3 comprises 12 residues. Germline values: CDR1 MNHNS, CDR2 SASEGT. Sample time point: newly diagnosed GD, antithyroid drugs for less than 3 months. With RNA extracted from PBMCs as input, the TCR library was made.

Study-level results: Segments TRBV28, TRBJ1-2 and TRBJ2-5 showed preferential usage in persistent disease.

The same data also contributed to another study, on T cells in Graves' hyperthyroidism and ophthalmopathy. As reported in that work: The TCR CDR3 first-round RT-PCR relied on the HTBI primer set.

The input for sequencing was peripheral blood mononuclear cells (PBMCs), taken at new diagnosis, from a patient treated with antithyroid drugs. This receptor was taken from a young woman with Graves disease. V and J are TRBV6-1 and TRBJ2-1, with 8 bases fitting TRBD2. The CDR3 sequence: CASSHVSGSEGF. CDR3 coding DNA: TGTGCCAGCAGCCACGTAAGCGGGAGCGAGGGCTTC.